These 12 T cell receptor beta chains share one sample of origin, sequenced in a study of blood T cell repertoires in COVID-19. Sequencing used immunoSEQ multiplex PCR; TCRdb keeps in-frame clones, though not all of them. The sample includes approximately 280,000 clones, roughly 89% of them seen just once. The sample consisted of peripheral blood. These receptors were taken from a man in his fifties or sixties with acute or convalescent COVID-19.

J is TRBJ1-1 and V is TRBV5-1, with D perhaps TRBD1 (6 bases). CDR1 is SGHRS, CDR2 YFSETQ, per germline. The CDR3 contains 14 residues. The germline V and J ends were trimmed by 4 bases and 0 bases, with 10 bases remaining between them. The CDR3 loop reads CASSGTTLNTEAFF. CDR3 sequence (DNA): TGCGCCAGCAGCGGGACAACTCTGAACACTGAAGCTTTCTTT. Together with reference TRBV5-1 and TRBJ1-1, the CDR3 gives the full variable domain: KAGVTQTPRYLIKTRGQQVTLSCSPISGHRSVSWYQQTPGQGLQFLFEYFSETQRNKGNFPGRFSGRQFSNSRSEMNVSTLELGDSALYLCASSGTTLNTEAFFGQGTRLTVV.

The chain is built from TRBV7-2 and TRBJ2-3, with TRBD2 identical over 10 bases. This CDR3 is 15 amino acids long. After removal of 1 base from V and 6 bases from J, the junction contained 4 bases not matched to a gene. The germline CDR1 and CDR2 sequences are SGHTA and FQGNSA. In DNA, the CDR3 is TGTGCCAGCAGCTTAGTTAGCGGGGGGTTGGATACGCAGTATTTT. Amino acid sequence: CASSLVSGGLDTQYF.

The gene calls are TRBV24-1 and TRBJ2-5; a possible D gene is TRBD1 (6 bases). The CDR3 has 14 residues. V dropped 5 bases and J dropped 5 bases, with 14 bases sitting between them. Germline CDR1 KGHDR, CDR2 SFDVKD. The CDR3 nucleotides are TGTGCCACCAGTGGGCCAGGGGCAATTGAGACCCAGTACTTC. It codes for CATSGPGAIETQYF.

The chain is built from TRBV5-4 and TRBJ2-4; D is perhaps TRBD2 (6 bases). Germline-derived CDR1 and CDR2 are SGHNT and YYREEE (reference sequence). V lost 2 bases, J lost 8 bases, and 11 bases lay in between. The CDR3 is 13 residues long. The CDR3 is CASSLGGAYIQYF. In DNA, the CDR3 is TGTGCCAGCAGCTTAGGCGGGGCATACATTCAGTACTTC.

The V gene is TRBV2, the J gene TRBJ2-7, with D possibly TRBD2 on 6 matching bases. Germline CDR1 reads SNHLY; CDR2 reads FYNNEI. The CDR3 totals 13 residues. The V end was cut by 8 bases, the J end by 3 bases, with 14 bases between. CDR3 DNA sequence: TGTGCCAGCGGGCGGGACCGTATCTACGAGCAGTACTTC. The encoded protein is CASGRDRIYEQYF.

The rearrangement uses TRBV14 and TRBJ2-5; TRBD2 matches at 10 bases. V gave up 5 bases and J gave up 14 bases; unmatched junction bases: 11. The CDR3 runs to 13 residues. CDR1 SGHDN and CDR2 FVKESK come from the germline V gene. The chain's CDR3 is CASSWTSGGDRYF. The CDR3 bases are TGTGCCAGCAGCTGGACTAGCGGTGGTGATCGTTACTTC.

The chain employs TRBV5-1 and TRBJ2-5, with D uncertain. Germline lookup yields CDR1 SGHRS and CDR2 YFSETQ. This CDR3 has 14 residues. Trimming removed 3 bases at V and 3 bases at J, with 12 bases between. CDR3 sequence reads: CASSSRTREETQYF. The CDR3 DNA sequence: TGCGCCAGCAGCTCCCGCACCCGGGAAGAGACCCAGTACTTC.

With respect to this clone: Other DNA sequences in the same sample also yield this CDR3. The chain combines TRBV7-9 with TRBJ2-3; D may be TRBD2 (6 bases). Germline CDR1 is SEHNR and CDR2 is FQNEAQ (reference sequence). CDR3 length equals 14 residues. The V end lost 3 bases, the J end lost 2 bases, and 9 bases lay between the germline ends. CDR3 nucleotide sequence: TGTGCCAGCAGCTTGGAGGGGTCCACAGATACGCAGTATTTT. This gives the protein CASSLEGSTDTQYF. The full variable domain, in which reference TRBV7-9 and TRBJ2-3 provide the parts outside the CDR3, is DTGVSQNPRHKITKRGQNVTFRCDPISEHNRLYWYRQTLGQGPEFLTYFQNEAQLEKSRLLSDRFSAERPKGSFSTLEIQRTEQGDSAMYLCASSLEGSTDTQYFGPGTRLTVL.

The chain recombines TRBV2 with TRBJ2-3; 7 bases fit TRBD2. Losses at the gene ends were 8 bases for V and 3 bases for J; bases not matched to a gene: 11. Per the germline V gene, CDR1 is SNHLY and CDR2 is FYNNEI. The CDR3 contains 15 residues. CDR3 in amino acids: CASEYGGVETDTQYF. CDR3 coding DNA: TGTGCCAGCGAATATGGGGGGGTGGAGACAGATACGCAGTATTTT.

This chain links TRBV5-1 with TRBJ1-1, with D possibly TRBD1 on 6 matching bases. The CDR3 runs to 14 residues. V was clipped by 4 bases and J by 4 bases, with 14 bases between them. The germline V gene encodes CDR1 SGHRS and CDR2 YFSETQ. The CDR3 nucleotides are TGCGCCAGCAGCAGAGAAACAGGGTCCACTGAAGCTTTCTTT. Its translation: CASSRETGSTEAFF.

The V and J genes are TRBV27 and TRBJ2-1, with 9 positions matching TRBD2. The junction had 4 bases not matched to a gene; V was cut back by 6 bases and J by 1 base. This CDR3 spans 15 amino acids. CDR1 is MNHEY, CDR2 SMNVEV, per germline (reference sequence). Written as DNA, the CDR3 is TGTGCCAGCAGGCAAAGCGGGGGGTCCTACAATGAGCAGTTCTTC. Protein: CASRQSGGSYNEQFF.

This chain joins TRBV3-1 (or the pseudogene TRBV3-2) and TRBJ1-1; TRBD1 agrees at 11 bases. V shed 0 bases, J shed 5 bases, and the junction held 5 bases outside the gene matches. The CDR3 totals 16 residues. Germline V CDR1 and CDR2: LGHDT, YNNKEL (reference sequence). CDR3 region: CASSQEDRGRGTEAFF. DNA for the CDR3: TGTGCCAGCAGCCAAGAGGACAGGGGGCGCGGGACTGAAGCTTTCTTT.